The 11 T cell receptor beta chains presented below share a single source sample, sequenced in a study of T cell responses to AZD1222 COVID-19 vaccine. Measured with immunoSEQ multiplex PCR; TCRdb has only the in-frame clones, and not every one. Counted here are some 120,000 clones, approximately 89% occurring once; the ten biggest clones make up around 4.4%. Specimen: peripheral blood, collected 28 days after the second AZD1222 dose. The receptors stem from an adult who received the AZD1222 COVID-19 vaccine.

The J gene is TRBJ1-2, the V gene TRBV3-1 (or the pseudogene TRBV3-2); D is uncertain. CDR1 is LGHDT and CDR2 is YNNKEL in the germline V gene (reference sequence). Trimming cost V 3 bases and J 4 bases, with 6 bases left between them. The CDR3 runs to 12 residues. CDR3 nucleotide sequence: TGTGCCAGCAGCCACGGGTCCTATGGCTACACCTTC. It encodes CASSHGSYGYTF.

This chain joins TRBV20-1 and TRBJ2-7, with D perhaps being TRBD1 or TRBD2 (6 bases each). The length of the CDR3 is 11 residues. CDR1 is DFQATT, CDR2 SNEGSKA, per germline (reference sequence). CDR3 in amino acids: CTTLRGDEQYF. The CDR3 DNA sequence: TGCACCACCCTGAGGGGGGACGAGCAGTACTTC.

The chain joins TRBV30 to TRBJ1-5; a possible D gene is TRBD1 (6 bases). The germline V gene has CDR1 GTSNPN and CDR2 SVGIG (reference sequence). V lost 2 bases and J 2 bases, leaving 10 bases between the germline ends. This CDR3 is built from 14 residues. This CDR3 reads CAWSRQVGNQPQHF. CDR3 DNA: TGTGCCTGGAGTAGACAGGTGGGCAATCAGCCCCAGCATTTT.

The CDR3 spells CASSNEGRLLAKNIQYF. The CDR3 DNA is TGTGCCAGCAGCAACGAGGGTCGCCTTCTAGCCAAAAACATTCAGTACTTC. The genes are TRBV6-2 or TRBV6-3 and TRBJ2-4, with TRBD2 as a possible D gene (5 bases). The CDR3 is 17 residues long. The V gene's germline CDR1 is MNHEY and CDR2 SVGEGT. Trimming took off 6 bases at V and 0 bases at J, with 18 bases between the two ends.

The V and J genes are TRBV2 and TRBJ1-6; D is ambiguous. The V end lost 6 bases, the J end lost 5 bases, and 11 bases lay between the germline ends. Germline V gives CDR1 SNHLY, CDR2 FYNNEI. This CDR3 contains 14 residues. The CDR3 spells CASRANSNNSPLHF. CDR3 nucleotide sequence: TGTGCCAGCAGGGCAAATTCAAATAATTCACCCCTCCACTTT.

This chain connects TRBV19 to TRBJ2-1; 7 bases map to TRBD1. Germline assignment: CDR1 LNHDA and CDR2 SQIVND (reference sequence). This CDR3 has 13 amino acids. J lost 0 bases, V lost 10 bases, and 3 bases had no gene match. Here the CDR3 reads CATRDSSYNEQFF. For the CDR3, the DNA is TGTGCCACCCGGGACAGCTCCTACAATGAGCAGTTCTTC.

The chain links TRBV24-1 to TRBJ2-1; no clear D gene. Germline-derived CDR1 and CDR2 are KGHDR and SFDVKD. Trimming pared 1 base from V and 1 base from J, leaving 7 bases between. This CDR3 comprises 15 residues. Written as DNA, the CDR3 is TGTGCCACCAGTGATTTCGACGGTTCCTACAATGAGCAGTTCTTC. It specifies CATSDFDGSYNEQFF.

The V gene is TRBV19, the J gene TRBJ2-5, with 9 bases identical to TRBD2. The V segment lost 3 bases and the J segment 0 bases; nucleotides outside the gene matches: 5. The CDR3 is made up of 16 amino acids. Germline-derived CDR1 and CDR2 are LNHDA and SQIVND (reference sequence). This chain's CDR3 is CASSMLGGGDQETQYF. CDR3 nucleotide sequence: TGTGCCAGTAGTATGCTGGGCGGGGGGGACCAAGAGACCCAGTACTTC.

The chain couples TRBV28 to TRBJ1-5; 11 bases are shared with TRBD1. In germline, CDR1 is MDHEN, CDR2 SYDVKM. Trimming took 7 bases from V and 1 from J; bases not matched to a gene: 6. The CDR3 totals 16 residues. CDR3 loop: CASTPDRGLSNQPQHF. DNA for the CDR3: TGTGCCAGCACCCCGGACAGGGGGCTAAGCAATCAGCCCCAGCATTTT. The whole variable domain, remainder taken from reference TRBV28 and TRBJ1-5, is DVKVTQSSRYLVKRTGEKVFLECVQDMDHENMFWYRQDPGLGLRLIYFSYDVKMKEKGDIPEGYSVSREKKERFSLILESASTNQTSMYLCASTPDRGLSNQPQHFGDGTRLSIL.

This chain uses TRBV7-7 with TRBJ1-6, with 8 bases matching TRBD1. The CDR3 sequence is 13 residues long. Unmatched junction bases numbered 2, after V lost 5 bases and J lost 8 bases. Looked up from germline, CDR1 is SSHAT and CDR2 is FNYEAQ (reference sequence). CDR3: CASSQDRDSPLHF. CDR3 sequence (DNA): TGTGCCAGCAGCCAGGACAGGGATTCACCCCTCCACTTT. Supplemented by reference TRBV7-7 and TRBJ1-6, the full variable domain reads GAGVSQSPRYKVTKRGQDVTLRCDPISSHATLYWYQQALGQGPEFLTYFNYEAQPDKSGLPSDRFSAERPEGSISTLTIQRTEQRDSAMYRCASSQDRDSPLHFGNGTRLTVT.

Here the CDR3 DNA reads TGTGCCTGGAAAGGGGATGAAAAACTGTTTTTT. This translates into CAWKGDEKLFF. The chain carries TRBV30 and TRBJ1-4; D might be TRBD1 (5 bases). Trimming took 4 bases from V and 6 from J, leaving 6 bases between them. The CDR3 has 11 amino acids. Germline-derived CDR1 and CDR2 are GTSNPN and SVGIG (reference sequence).